Listed below are T cell receptor beta chains from one sample, sequenced in a study of cytomegalovirus exposure and HLA in healthy donors. Data came from immunoSEQ multiplex PCR; TCRdb stores just in-frame clones and leaves some out. This sample has 200,000 to 250,000 clones, with 65% to 85% found just once. Material: PBMCs. These receptors originate from a boy between 2 and 10 years old in good health and CMV-seronegative. Each CDR3 is given with its conserved first and last residue. The listing skips clone size in some rows; elsewhere it reads once, few, many or a size class.

cdr3_aa: CASTSGRGANEQFF; clone_size: .; v_call: TRBV2; cdr3_length: 14
cdr3_aa: CASSAYGQGIYEQYF; clone_size: few; v_call: TRBV6-1; cdr3_length: 15
cdr3_aa: CAITLTSGEQYF; clone_size: .; v_call: TRBV10-3; cdr3_length: 12
cdr3_aa: CAWSVRRLAPYEQYF; clone_size: .; v_call: TRBV30; cdr3_length: 15
cdr3_aa: CASSRDRSYEQYF; clone_size: .; v_call: TRBV2; cdr3_length: 13
cdr3_aa: CAWSVPLAVSTDTQYF; clone_size: .; v_call: TRBV30; cdr3_length: 16
cdr3_aa: CASRGYNEQFF; clone_size: .; v_call: TRBV6-5; cdr3_length: 11
cdr3_aa: CASSPRRQGDNGYTF; clone_size: .; v_call: TRBV11-1; cdr3_length: 15
cdr3_aa: CASSLNRDSNYGYTF; clone_size: .; v_call: TRBV9; cdr3_length: 15
cdr3_aa: CASSKGRGAHEQYF; clone_size: .; v_call: TRBV7-3; cdr3_length: 14
cdr3_aa: CASSSYGTPVDTQYF; clone_size: .; v_call: TRBV5-1; cdr3_length: 15